The 26 T cell receptor beta chains listed next were all sequenced from one sample in a study of T cells in Graves' hyperthyroidism and ophthalmopathy. RNA transcripts provided the source from which TCR beta CDR3 regions were amplified. A set of HTBI primers served as the primers for a first-round RT-PCR of the TCR CDR3. One entry per CDR3 protein, called by TCRdb with MiXCR from the multiplex PCR reads. Among a few hundred thousand distinct CDR3 sequences listed, 15% to 18% were seen once. The sample comprised blood. The receptors derive from a woman under 30 with Graves' hyperthyroidism that later progressed to Graves' ophthalmopathy.

This clonotype was detected only a few times. This chain joins TRBV4-1 and TRBJ2-5; D possibly corresponds to TRBD1 (6 bases). V lost 0 bases, J lost 5 bases, and 16 bases lay in between. The CDR3 consists of 16 residues. Germline CDR1 reads MGHRA; CDR2 reads YSYEKL. The CDR3 spells CASSQERNRALETQYF. The DNA for the CDR3 is TGCGCCAGCAGCCAAGAAAGGAACAGGGCCTTGGAGACCCAGTACTTC.

The J gene is TRBJ2-1, the V gene TRBV4-2; D possibly corresponds to TRBD2 (5 bases). This CDR3 spans 16 amino acids. With 0 bases removed from V and 3 bases from J, the gap between germline ends came to 12 bases. The germline V gene encodes CDR1 LGHNA and CDR2 YNFKEQ. CDR3: CASSQDQETIYNEQFF. As DNA, the CDR3 is TGTGCCAGCAGCCAAGATCAGGAGACTATCTACAATGAGCAGTTCTTC.

There are many counts of this clonotype. J is TRBJ2-2 and V is TRBV9; 8 bases fit TRBD1. This CDR3 region has 15 residues. The V gene end was trimmed by 3 bases and the J gene end by 1 base; junction bases not matched to a gene: 2. The V gene's germline CDR1 is SGDLS and CDR2 YYNGEE. The CDR3 loop reads CASSAGTGNTGELFF. The CDR3 nucleotides read TGTGCCAGCAGCGCCGGGACAGGGAACACCGGGGAGCTGTTTTTT. Complete variable domain (other parts from reference TRBV9 and TRBJ2-2): DSGVTQTPKHLITATGQRVTLRCSPRSGDLSVYWYQQSLDQGLQFLIQYYNGEERAKGNILERFSAQQFPDLHSELNLSSLELGDSALYFCASSAGTGNTGELFFGEGSRLTVL.

This clonotype was seen many times. The chain joins TRBV11-2 to TRBJ2-2; 9 bases align to TRBD1. This CDR3 spans 16 amino acids. The V segment lost 3 bases and the J segment 5 bases; nucleotides outside the gene matches: 7. Germline assignment: CDR1 SGHAT and CDR2 FQNNGV. CDR3 in DNA: TGTGCCAGCAGCTTCGAGGGACAGGGAGAGACCGGGGAGCTGTTTTTT. Protein product: CASSFEGQGETGELFF. Filled out from reference TRBV11-2 and TRBJ2-2, the complete variable domain reads EAGVAQSPRYKIIEKRQSVAFWCNPISGHATLYWYQQILGQGPKLLIQFQNNGVVDDSQLPKDRFSAERLKGVDSTLKIQPAKLEDSAVYLCASSFEGQGETGELFFGEGSRLTVL.

The chain uses TRBV7-9 and TRBJ2-2; D is unresolved. The CDR3 loop spans 16 amino acids. Germline CDR1 reads SEHNR; CDR2 reads FQNEAQ (reference sequence). V shed 5 bases and J shed 4 bases, with 17 bases lying between them. The CDR3 region is CASSAPLLDPTGELFF. The CDR3 coding sequence is TGTGCCAGCAGCGCCCCCTTACTCGACCCCACCGGGGAGCTGTTTTTT.

This clonotype showed up many times. V and J are TRBV12-3 or TRBV12-4 and TRBJ1-6; TRBD1 matches 7 bases. The trim removed 4 bases at V and 0 bases at J, leaving 15 bases unmatched. The CDR3 is 20 residues long. CDR3 nucleotide sequence: TGTGCCAGCAGTTCCAGCCGGGACAGATTCCTGAGCTCCTATAATTCACCCCTCCACTTT. Translated: CASSSSRDRFLSSYNSPLHF.

A few counts support this clonotype. This CDR3 is CASSPGQGGKLFF. In DNA, the CDR3 is TGCGCCAGCAGTCCCGGACAGGGCGGAAAACTGTTTTTT. The rearrangement links TRBV10-1 to TRBJ1-4; 8 nucleotides align to TRBD1. Germline CDR1 reads WNHNN; CDR2 reads SYGVQD (reference sequence). There are 13 residues in the CDR3. The V gene end was trimmed by 5 bases and the J gene end by 10 bases; junction bases not matched to a gene: 6.

V and J are TRBV5-4 and TRBJ2-7; maybe TRBD1 (6 bases). Germline CDR1 reads SGHNT; CDR2 reads YYREEE (reference sequence). V gave up 1 base and J gave up 4 bases, with 18 bases separating them. The CDR3 is 16 amino acids. CDR3: CASSLSGTGRAYEQYF. The DNA of the CDR3 is TGTGCCAGCAGCTTGTCCGGAACAGGGCGGGCTTACGAGCAGTACTTC.

This clonotype has a count of ten or more. J is TRBJ2-3 and V is TRBV7-2, with a weak D call TRBD2 (7 bases). The CDR3 runs to 16 residues. The V and J ends lost 0 bases and 6 bases respectively, with 16 bases between them. Germline V gene sequence: CDR1 SGHTA, CDR2 FQGNSA. DNA of the CDR3: TGTGCCAGCAGCTTAGCGGGGGCGGGAGTGAAGGATACGCAGTATTTT. It specifies CASSLAGAGVKDTQYF.

Ten or more counts support this clonotype. The V gene is TRBV20-1, the J gene TRBJ2-3; no reliable D call. The germline V and J ends were trimmed by 5 bases and 4 bases, with 16 bases remaining between them. Germline CDR1 DFQATT, CDR2 SNEGSKA (reference sequence). This CDR3 is 14 amino acids long. The CDR3 spells CSALQPLRADTQYF. DNA of the CDR3: TGCAGTGCTTTACAGCCACTTCGGGCAGATACGCAGTATTTT.

This clonotype was detected ten times or more. The CDR3 region has the DNA TGTGCCAGCAGTTTAGGTGGGGCAGATACGCAGTATTTT. Its protein product is CASSLGGADTQYF. The rearrangement links TRBV28 to TRBJ2-3; D remains unclear. V lost 2 bases to trimming and J lost 4 bases, with 7 bases between them. Germline CDR1 is MDHEN and CDR2 is SYDVKM. The CDR3 spans 13 residues.

The table lists this clonotype with a few counts. The chain recombines TRBV19 with TRBJ2-1; D could derive from TRBD1 or TRBD2 (5 bases each). Looked up from germline, CDR1 is LNHDA and CDR2 is SQIVND (reference sequence). The CDR3 runs to 18 residues. V lost 5 bases, J lost 0 bases, and 20 bases lay in between. DNA for the CDR3: TGTGCCAGTAGTGTCGACCCGAGGGGCCGGAGCTCCTACAATGAGCAGTTCTTC. Its translation: CASSVDPRGRSSYNEQFF.

There are a few counts of this clonotype. The CDR3 protein is CASSTGTGRTEAFF. The CDR3 DNA follows: TGTGCCAGCAGCACCGGGACAGGGAGGACTGAAGCTTTCTTT. The chain links TRBV9 to TRBJ1-1; 9 bases align to TRBD1. The CDR3 is made up of 14 amino acids. Trimming cost V 4 bases and J 5 bases; bases outside gene matches: 6. Per germline, CDR1 SGDLS and CDR2 YYNGEE.

This clonotype was counted between two and nine times. The chain links TRBV7-6 to TRBJ2-1, with 9 bases fitting TRBD2. The junction had 10 bases not matched to a gene; V was cut back by 5 bases and J by 5 bases. The CDR3 spans 16 residues. Germline CDR1 SGHVS, CDR2 FNYEAQ. The CDR3 sequence is CASSPLSGGKHNEQFF. CDR3 in DNA: TGTGCCAGCAGCCCCCTTAGCGGGGGAAAGCACAATGAGCAGTTCTTC.

This clonotype was recorded at least ten times. The rearrangement uses TRBV27 and TRBJ2-3; TRBD1 aligns across 7 bases. Germline V gene lookup returns CDR1 MNHEY and CDR2 SMNVEV (reference sequence). This CDR3 contains 15 residues. V trimming: 5 bases; J trimming: 4 bases; junction bases outside the gene matches: 9. The CDR3 spells CASSPDRVSSDTQYF. The CDR3 DNA follows: TGTGCCAGCAGTCCCGACAGGGTTAGTTCAGATACGCAGTATTTT.

The gene calls are TRBV19 and TRBJ2-2; 9 nucleotides agree with TRBD1. The CDR3 covers 18 residues. V was pared by 1 base and J by 3 bases, with 9 bases of the junction left unmatched. Germline values: CDR1 LNHDA, CDR2 SQIVND (reference sequence). The CDR3 loop is CASSIAPSYRGHTGELFF. CDR3 DNA: TGTGCCAGTAGTATAGCCCCAAGCTACAGGGGGCACACCGGGGAGCTGTTTTTT.

This clonotype was seen at least ten times. The chain joins TRBV10-3 to TRBJ2-7, with D tentatively TRBD2 (5 bases). Germline assignment: CDR1 ENHRY and CDR2 SYGVKD. V dropped 0 bases and J dropped 3 bases, with 6 bases sitting between them. The CDR3 is 13 amino acids. This chain's CDR3 is CAISESDFYEQYF. The CDR3 region has the DNA TGTGCCATCAGTGAGTCGGACTTCTACGAGCAGTACTTC.

The chain carries TRBV6-9 and TRBJ2-1, with 10 bases aligning to TRBD1. Trimming removed 3 bases from V and 10 bases from J; junction bases left unmatched: 12. The CDR3 consists of 16 residues. Germline V gene sequence: CDR1 MNHGY, CDR2 SVAAGI. The CDR3 loop reads CASSYFRDRGSGEQFF. CDR3 nucleotide sequence: TGTGCCAGCAGTTACTTCCGGGACAGGGGTTCAGGCGAGCAGTTCTTC.

This clonotype was found a few times. V is TRBV11-1 and J is TRBJ2-5; the match to TRBD2 covers 11 bases. V lost 0 bases, J lost 10 bases, and 13 bases stayed unmatched. The germline CDR1 and CDR2 sequences are SGHAT and FQDESV (reference sequence). This CDR3 region has 17 residues. CDR3: CASSLAGTSGPGVSQYF. The CDR3 DNA follows: TGTGCCAGCAGCTTAGCTGGGACTAGCGGCCCTGGTGTGAGCCAGTACTTC.

V usage is TRBV19 and J usage is TRBJ2-2; D might be TRBD1 (5 bases). CDR3 length: 15 residues. Between the trimmed V and J ends, which lost 6 bases and 1 base, there was a span of 12 bases. CDR1 is LNHDA, CDR2 SQIVND, per germline (reference sequence). The CDR3 region has the DNA TGTGCCAGTAGCACCATTCAGGGGAACACCGGGGAGCTGTTTTTT. Protein: CASSTIQGNTGELFF.

This clonotype was seen many times. This chain uses TRBV12-3 or TRBV12-4 with TRBJ2-3; D possibly corresponds to TRBD2 (6 bases). V lost 4 bases and J 4 bases, leaving 18 bases between the germline ends. This CDR3 contains 16 residues. CDR3 protein: CASSSGLRVAADTQYF. The CDR3 bases are TGTGCCAGCAGTTCGGGACTCCGGGTCGCTGCAGATACGCAGTATTTT.

This clonotype was counted ten times or more. The genes are TRBV6-1 and TRBJ1-5; no firm D call. Trimming removed 2 bases from V and 7 bases from J, with 9 bases in between. The CDR3 covers 13 residues. Germline assignment: CDR1 MNHNS and CDR2 SASEGT. The CDR3 sequence: CASSERWNQPQHF. The CDR3 region has the DNA TGTGCCAGCAGTGAAAGGTGGAACCAGCCCCAGCATTTT.

This clonotype was seen a few times. This rearrangement joins TRBV6-1 to TRBJ2-2, with D possibly matching TRBD2 (6 bases). The CDR3 runs 13 residues. V was clipped by 5 bases and J by 7 bases, with 11 bases between them. Germline assignment: CDR1 MNHNS and CDR2 SASEGT. The CDR3 here is CASSLEGGGELFF. The CDR3 nucleotides are TGTGCCAGCAGTCTGGAGGGAGGCGGGGAGCTGTTTTTT.

This clonotype was recorded at least ten times. The chain uses TRBV2 and TRBJ1-3; D may be TRBD1 (6 bases). The CDR3 covers 14 residues. V was shortened by 6 bases and J by 4 bases, with 13 bases between the two germline ends. CDR1 SNHLY and CDR2 FYNNEI come from the germline V gene. The CDR3 nucleotides are TGTGCCAGCAGACTTGCGGGGGCCGGAAACACCATATATTTT. This encodes CASRLAGAGNTIYF.

The sample holds many counts of this clonotype. The DNA of the CDR3 is TGTGCCAGCAGTCCGGGGGACAGGGGGGACTATGGCTACACCTTC. This codes for CASSPGDRGDYGYTF. The chain has TRBV27 and TRBJ1-2; 11 bases agree with TRBD1. Unmatched junction bases numbered 5, after V lost 5 bases and J lost 3 bases. Germline loops: CDR1 MNHEY, CDR2 SMNVEV (reference sequence). This CDR3 region has 15 residues.

This clonotype was seen at least ten times. The V and J genes are TRBV20-1 and TRBJ2-1, with 7 nucleotides matching TRBD2. The V gene's germline CDR1 is DFQATT and CDR2 SNEGSKA (reference sequence). V was clipped by 4 bases and J by 0 bases; unmatched bases: 18. This CDR3 contains 19 residues. CDR3 DNA sequence: TGCAGTGCTAAGAGTTCAGGGCTAGCGGAATCATCCTCCTACAATGAGCAGTTCTTC. This sequence encodes CSAKSSGLAESSSYNEQFF.